A single sample gave rise to the 29 T cell receptor beta chains below, sequenced in a study of identical twins (TCRdb year 2016). The method was 5' RACE. Instrument on record: Illumina HiSeq 2000. Clones were called with MiXCR by TCRdb after fastp trimmed the public reads at Q25, and only in-frame beta chains were retained. Records with the same CDR3 protein are collapsed into one entry carrying the most frequent genes and DNA. For this sample there are approximately 240,000 distinct CDR3 sequences; over 11% appear just once. The ten largest make up 8.8% of the sample. Sequenced sample: memory (CD45RO+) T cells sorted from blood. The sample's cell subset or site label is to be understood as: CD45RO+ enriched T cells. The source is a young woman in good health.

This clonotype has a handful of counts. This chain uses TRBV3-1 with TRBJ1-2, with D perhaps matching TRBD1 (5 bases). This CDR3 has 14 residues. Trimming shortened V by 1 base and J by 2 bases, and 8 bases separated the two germline ends. Germline V gene lookup returns CDR1 LGHDT and CDR2 YNNKEL (reference sequence). CDR3 nucleotide sequence: TGTGCCAGCAGCCAAGCGGGGGACAACTATGGCTACACCTTC. It translates to CASSQAGDNYGYTF.

This chain links TRBV12-3 or TRBV12-4 with TRBJ2-5; D gene unclear. This CDR3 spans 13 amino acids. With 3 bases removed from V and 1 base from J, the gap between germline ends came to 6 bases. This CDR3 is CASSFGIQETQYF. CDR3 in DNA: TGTGCCAGCAGTTTCGGCATCCAAGAGACCCAGTACTTC.

This clonotype was counted a few times. The gene calls are TRBV9 and TRBJ2-3; D is uncertain. The V and J ends lost 0 bases and 3 bases respectively, with 8 bases between them. Germline V gene lookup returns CDR1 SGDLS and CDR2 YYNGEE. This CDR3 contains 14 residues. CDR3: CASSVGSRTDTQYF. The DNA of the CDR3 is TGTGCCAGCAGCGTAGGTTCCCGAACAGATACGCAGTATTTT.

This clonotype has just a few counts. The V gene is TRBV19, the J gene TRBJ2-1; 12 bases agree with TRBD2. The CDR3 spans 15 residues. J was trimmed by 4 bases and V by 7 bases; bases with no gene match: 5. CDR1 and CDR2 from the germline V gene are LNHDA and SQIVND (reference sequence). CDR3 DNA sequence: TGTGCCAGTAACCTAGCGGGAGGGGCATACAATGAGCAGTTCTTC. Amino acids: CASNLAGGAYNEQFF.

This clonotype was counted ten times or more. The V call is TRBV11-2, the J call TRBJ1-5; D is unclear. The CDR3 consists of 13 residues. Germline CDR1 SGHAT, CDR2 FQNNGV. V lost 4 bases and J lost 6, with 10 bases in between. In DNA, the CDR3 is TGTGCCAGCAGCTCGGAGATCCTTCAGCCCCAGCATTTT. It yields the protein CASSSEILQPQHF.

Points on this clonotype: One end of the junction varies from germline; a read error may be responsible. The chain joins TRBV3-1 to TRBJ2-5, with 7 bases that match TRBD1. There are 15 residues in the CDR3. CDR1 is LGHDT, CDR2 YNNKEL, per germline (reference sequence). The CDR3 DNA reads as TGTGCCAGTAGCCTATGGACAGGTGGGCAAGAGACCCAGTACTTC. Translating gives CASSLWTGGQETQYF.

DNA for the CDR3: TGTGCCAGCTCGCTTCAGAAGCATAATTCACCCCTCCACTTT. Amino acid sequence: CASSLQKHNSPLHF. The J gene is TRBJ1-6, the V gene TRBV18; D gene uncertain. The germline V gene encodes CDR1 KGHSH and CDR2 LQKENI. Trimming removed 6 bases at V and 5 bases at J, with 11 bases between. The CDR3 spans 14 residues.

This clonotype was seen a handful of times. This chain connects TRBV7-2 to TRBJ2-5, with D maybe TRBD1 (5 bases). Germline CDR1 reads SGHTA; CDR2 reads FQGNSA. The CDR3 is made up of 14 amino acids. Trimming shortened V by 5 bases and J by 0 bases, and 10 bases separated the two germline ends. CDR3 residues: CASSAGPYQETQYF. CDR3 bases: TGTGCCAGCAGCGCAGGGCCCTACCAAGAGACCCAGTACTTC.

There are a few counts of this clonotype. V and J are TRBV7-6 and TRBJ2-7; TRBD1 is a possible D gene (6 bases). V was cut by 1 base and J by 6 bases, with 13 bases left in between. The CDR3 consists of 14 residues. From germline, CDR1 is SGHVS and CDR2 FNYEAQ. CDR3 region: CASSLGGTFSEQYF. The CDR3 DNA reads TGTGCCAGCAGCTTAGGAGGGACATTCAGCGAGCAGTACTTC.

The rearrangement joins TRBV20-1 to TRBJ2-7, with D possibly being TRBD2 (5 bases). The CDR3 loop spans 15 amino acids. V dropped 5 bases and J dropped 2 bases, with 19 bases sitting between them. CDR1 and CDR2 (germline): DFQATT, SNEGSKA (reference sequence). The CDR3 is CSAPRPGSEAYEQYF. CDR3 nucleotides: TGCAGTGCTCCCCGCCCGGGTAGCGAAGCCTACGAGCAGTACTTC.

V is TRBV12-3 or TRBV12-4 and J is TRBJ2-7; D call uncertain. The CDR3 has 13 residues. Trimming cost V 5 bases and J 6 bases, with 14 bases left between them. Here the CDR3 reads CASSALQVSEQYF. Written as DNA, the CDR3 is TGTGCCAGCAGTGCCCTACAAGTCTCCGAGCAGTACTTC.

V usage is TRBV5-1 and J usage is TRBJ2-7; 7 nucleotides match TRBD1. The CDR3 consists of 14 residues. J lost 5 bases, V lost 4 bases, and 9 bases had no gene match. CDR1 is SGHRS, CDR2 YFSETQ, per germline. CDR3 in DNA: TGCGCCAGCAGCGACCCCAACAGGGGCCACGAGCAGTACTTC. It is translated as CASSDPNRGHEQYF.

This clonotype occurred a few times. The chain joins TRBV30 to TRBJ1-1; unclear D gene. Deletions cut 0 bases from V and 12 bases from J, with 14 bases between. Germline-derived CDR1 and CDR2 are GTSNPN and SVGIG (reference sequence). This CDR3 has 12 residues. This chain's CDR3 is CAWSVQQGEPFF. The DNA of the CDR3 is TGTGCCTGGAGTGTACAGCAAGGCGAGCCTTTCTTT. Full variable domain (remainder filled in from reference TRBV30 and TRBJ1-1): SQTIHQWPATLVQPVGSPLSLECTVEGTSNPNLYWYRQAAGRGLQLLFYSVGIGQISSEVPQNLSASRPQDRQFILSSKKLLLSDSGFYLCAWSVQQGEPFFGQGTRLTVV.

V is TRBV12-3 or TRBV12-4 and J is TRBJ2-5; 11 nucleotides line up with TRBD2. With 6 bases clipped from V and 0 bases from J, the junction kept 3 bases outside the gene matches. This CDR3 comprises 15 residues. The CDR3 is CASSGLAGHQETQYF. CDR3 DNA: TGTGCCAGCAGCGGACTAGCGGGTCACCAAGAGACCCAGTACTTC.

This clonotype was seen repeatedly, ten times or more. This rearrangement joins TRBV7-2 to TRBJ2-1; D unclear. The CDR3 runs to 15 residues. Trimming left V 2 bases short and J 2 bases short, with 10 bases between. CDR1 is SGHTA and CDR2 is FQGNSA in the germline V gene. The CDR3 loop is CASSLSSRPYNEQFF. CDR3 bases: TGTGCCAGCAGCTTAAGTTCCCGACCCTACAATGAGCAGTTCTTC.

This clonotype was picked up a small number of times. This chain connects TRBV7-9 to TRBJ2-1, with a possible D match to TRBD1 (5 bases). The CDR3 is 14 residues long. Germline values: CDR1 SEHNR, CDR2 FQNEAQ (reference sequence). The germline V and J ends were trimmed by 1 base and 4 bases, with 8 bases remaining between them. CDR3 loop: CASSLVTGYNEQFF. CDR3 bases: TGTGCCAGCAGCTTAGTAACAGGATACAATGAGCAGTTCTTC.

A few counts support this clonotype. The chain carries TRBV3-1 and TRBJ2-2, with D uncertain. Germline loops: CDR1 LGHDT, CDR2 YNNKEL (reference sequence). Trimming pared 6 bases from V and 3 bases from J, leaving 11 bases between. This CDR3 spans 14 amino acids. CDR3 DNA: TGTGCCAGCAGACACAACCAGGACACCGGGGAGCTGTTTTTT. It is translated as CASRHNQDTGELFF.

V gene TRBV7-8 combines with J gene TRBJ2-5; D is uncertain. CDR3 length equals 13 residues. Deletions cut 5 bases from V and 5 bases from J, with 12 bases between. CDR1 and CDR2 (germline): SGHVS, FQNEAQ. Written as DNA, the CDR3 is TGTGCCAGCAGCCGCCAACTTACGGAGACCCAGTACTTC. Translating it yields CASSRQLTETQYF. Based on the CDR3 plus reference TRBV7-8 and TRBJ2-5, the full variable domain is GAGVSQSPRYKVAKRGQDVALRCDPISGHVSLFWYQQALGQGPEFLTYFQNEAQLDKSGLPSDRFFAERPEGSVSTLKIQRTQQEDSAVYLCASSRQLTETQYFGPGTRLLVL.

The rearrangement uses TRBV6-2 or TRBV6-3 and TRBJ2-7, with 8 nucleotides matching TRBD1. The CDR3 contains 15 residues. V gave up 6 bases and J gave up 4 bases; unmatched junction bases: 11. The germline CDR1 and CDR2 sequences are MNHEY and SVGEGT. CDR3 sequence (DNA): TGTGCCAGCAGGAGGGACAGGCCGGTAATTTACGAGCAGTACTTC. It yields the protein CASRRDRPVIYEQYF.

J is TRBJ2-7 and V is TRBV6-5; 13 nucleotides match TRBD2. Germline trimming cut 2 bases from V and 3 bases from J; bases unmatched to any gene: 7. Germline V CDR1 and CDR2: MNHEY, SVGAGI. There are 17 residues in the CDR3. The CDR3 region is CASSYRTSGSSVYEQYF. In nucleotides, the CDR3 is TGTGCCAGCAGTTACAGGACTAGCGGGAGTAGCGTCTACGAGCAGTACTTC.

V usage is TRBV7-2 and J usage is TRBJ1-2; 7 bases are shared with TRBD1. V lost 8 bases to trimming and J lost 1 base; unmatched junction nucleotides: 7. The CDR3 has 14 residues. Germline V gene data show CDR1 as SGHTA and CDR2 as FQGNSA. CDR3 DNA sequence: TGTGCCAGCGGAGAGGACAGGTTTAACTATGGCTACACCTTC. It specifies CASGEDRFNYGYTF.

The V gene is TRBV6-2 or TRBV6-3, the J gene TRBJ2-3; D perhaps matches TRBD2 (6 bases). The CDR3 has 14 residues. The germline CDR1 and CDR2 sequences are MNHEY and SVGEGT. V lost 6 bases to trimming and J lost 7 bases, with 17 bases between them. The CDR3 DNA follows: TGTGCCAGCAGCCCGGGACTGATCGGGAATACGCAGTATTTT. It is translated as CASSPGLIGNTQYF.

The CDR3 reads CASSYSIGSGGETQYF. Here the CDR3 DNA reads TGTGCCAGCAGTTACTCGATAGGGTCGGGAGGAGAGACCCAGTACTTC. The chain couples TRBV6-5 to TRBJ2-5, with TRBD2 identical over 7 bases. This CDR3 contains 16 residues. Per the germline V gene, CDR1 is MNHEY and CDR2 is SVGAGI. The trim removed 0 bases at V and 4 bases at J, leaving 8 bases unmatched.

At least ten counts were recorded for this clonotype. One end of the junction fails to match germline, which may point to a read error. J is TRBJ2-7 and V is TRBV10-3; D is unresolved. The CDR3 is made up of 13 amino acids. The germline V gene encodes CDR1 ENHRY and CDR2 SYGVKD. The CDR3 sequence is CAVRTSNTYEQYF. The CDR3 DNA reads as TGTGCCGTCAGGACCTCTAATACCTACGAGCAGTACTTC.

In DNA form, the CDR3 reads TGTGCCAGCAGCTCCGGGACGTCCAGGTCCGAGCAGTACTTC. Translation: CASSSGTSRSEQYF. The J gene is TRBJ2-7, the V gene TRBV6-1, with D perhaps matching TRBD1 or TRBD2 (5 bases each). This CDR3 has 14 residues. CDR1 and CDR2 (germline): MNHNS, SASEGT. V lost 6 bases and J lost 6, with 18 bases in between.

This chain uses TRBV20-1 with TRBJ2-1; no clear D gene. The V gene's germline CDR1 is DFQATT and CDR2 SNEGSKA (reference sequence). CDR3 length: 14 residues. Trimming removed 3 bases at V and 3 bases at J, with 12 bases between. The CDR3 DNA reads as TGCAGTGCTAGGCATGCGGAGTTCTACAATGAGCAGTTCTTC. Its protein is CSARHAEFYNEQFF.

This clonotype was counted at least ten times. This rearrangement joins TRBV29-1 to TRBJ2-1; D possibly uses TRBD1 or TRBD2 (5 bases each). CDR1 SQVTM and CDR2 ANQGSEA come from the germline V gene. The V and J ends lost 1 base and 8 bases respectively, with 18 bases between them. The length of the CDR3 is 15 residues. CDR3 nucleotide sequence: TGCAGCGTTGAAGTCAGGGCGGGTGGCTTCTATGAGCAGTTCTTC. This gives the protein CSVEVRAGGFYEQFF.

This clonotype has more than one count but fewer than ten. V usage is TRBV6-1 and J usage is TRBJ2-7, with D possibly TRBD2 on 6 matching bases. Germline V lookup: CDR1 MNHNS, CDR2 SASEGT. The V end lost 6 bases, the J end lost 3 bases, and 15 bases lay between the germline ends. The CDR3 is made up of 14 amino acids. The CDR3 is CASSLQSGGYEQYF. CDR3 sequence (DNA): TGTGCCAGCAGCTTGCAGTCCGGGGGCTACGAGCAGTACTTC.

This clonotype was observed a few times. The chain has TRBV3-1 and TRBJ1-5; D is uncertain. CDR3 size: 13 residues. Trimming took 2 bases from V and 3 from J, leaving 5 bases between them. Per the germline V gene, CDR1 is LGHDT and CDR2 is YNNKEL (reference sequence). CDR3 sequence (DNA): TGTGCCAGCAGCCAAATGATCAATCAGCCCCAGCATTTT. This codes for CASSQMINQPQHF.